This TCR beta chain was retrieved from a study of cytomegalovirus exposure and HLA in healthy donors. The V gene's germline CDR1 is MGHDK and CDR2 SYGVNS. V lost 1 base and J lost 4, with 5 bases in between. The CDR3 loop spans 13 amino acids. PCR employed 60 Vbeta and 13 Jbeta primers. Sequencing was performed with immunoSEQ multiplex PCR; in TCRdb, only in-frame clones are kept and a portion is missing. In the table there are roughly 130,000 clones, more than 75% of which are singletons. The V call is TRBV25-1, the J call TRBJ1-3; D is ambiguous. The sequenced sample was PBMCs. This receptor was identified in a man aged 40-49 years in good health and CMV-seronegative. CDR3 sequence (DNA): TGTGCCAGCAGTGAATCTAAGGGAAACACCATATATTTT. Amino acids: CASSESKGNTIYF.